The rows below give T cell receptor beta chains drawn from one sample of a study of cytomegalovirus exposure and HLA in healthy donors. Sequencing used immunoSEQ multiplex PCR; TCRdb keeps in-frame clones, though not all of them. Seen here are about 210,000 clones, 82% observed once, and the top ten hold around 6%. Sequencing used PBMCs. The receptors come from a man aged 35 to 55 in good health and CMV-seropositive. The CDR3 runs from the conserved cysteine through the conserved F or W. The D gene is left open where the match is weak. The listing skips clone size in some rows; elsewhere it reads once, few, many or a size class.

TGTGCCAGCAGCCCCGGACAGCGTGGAAACACCATATATTTT CASSPGQRGNTIYF TRBJ1-3 NA NA TRBV9
TGTGCCAGTAGTGGGGGACAGGGGGCCGGAAAGACCCAGTACTTC CASSGGQGAGKTQYF TRBJ2-5 NA TRBD1 TRBV19
TGTGCCAGCAGACCAGCGGGAGTTTGGACCGGGGAGCTGTTTTTT CASRPAGVWTGELFF TRBJ2-2 NA TRBD2 TRBV27
TGTGCCAGCAGCGTAGATATGGGGAGCGCTGAAGCTTTCTTT CASSVDMGSAEAFF TRBJ1-1 NA NA TRBV9
TGTGCCATCAGAGGACTAGCGGGTCGAGAGACCCAGTACTTC CAIRGLAGRETQYF TRBJ2-5 NA TRBD2 TRBV10-3
TGTGCCACCAGCAGAGGTTGGGCGAACGCGATGGAAGATACGCAGTATTTT CATSRGWANAMEDTQYF TRBJ2-3 NA NA TRBV15
TGTGCCAGCAGCGTAGTTGCGGGAGGCCCCTCCTACGAGCAGTACTTC CASSVVAGGPSYEQYF TRBJ2-7 NA TRBD2 TRBV9
TGCGCCAGCAGCCCGCAAATGCTACAGGGAAATGGGGATAAGGAAAAACTGTTTTTT CASSPQMLQGNGDKEKLFF TRBJ1-4 NA NA TRBV4-1
TGTGCCATCAGTGAGTCGAAGGGACAGGGAGGCGGGGAGCTGTTTTTT CAISESKGQGGGELFF TRBJ2-2 once TRBD1 TRBV10-3
TGTGCCAGCAGCGTAGGCCCGGGGGTCCGGAAACTGTTTTTT CASSVGPGVRKLFF TRBJ1-4 NA NA TRBV9
TGTGCCAGCAGCCTACGACTAGCGGGAGGCGGGACAGATACGCAGTATTTT CASSLRLAGGGTDTQYF TRBJ2-3 NA TRBD2 TRBV14
TGTGCCAGCAGCGCCCAATCCGGGACTAGCGGAAATGAGCAGTTCTTC CASSAQSGTSGNEQFF TRBJ2-1 NA TRBD2 TRBV7-6
TGCGCCAGCAGCTTAGATAAGACTAGCGGGTACAATGAGCAGTTCTTC CASSLDKTSGYNEQFF TRBJ2-1 NA TRBD2 TRBV5-1
TGTGCCAGCAGGGGACTAGCGGGCGTCGAGACCCAGTACTTC CASRGLAGVETQYF TRBJ2-5 NA TRBD2 TRBV6-5
TGTGCCAGCAGTGAATGGCGGAGCTCCTACAATGAGCAGTTCTTC CASSEWRSSYNEQFF TRBJ2-1 NA NA TRBV25-1
TGTGCCAGCAGCCCCGACTTTAGCGGGAGAACCGGGGAGCTGTTTTTT CASSPDFSGRTGELFF TRBJ2-2 NA TRBD2 TRBV7-2
TGTGCCAGCAGCTCTGGACAGGGGATTGAAGCTTTCTTT CASSSGQGIEAFF TRBJ1-1 few TRBD1 TRBV7-9
TGTGCCAGCAGCCCGTTTACCGGGGAGCTGTTTTTT CASSPFTGELFF TRBJ2-2 NA NA TRBV7-6
TGTGCCACCAGCCCCGGGACAGGGAAGAACACTGAAGCTTTCTTT CATSPGTGKNTEAFF TRBJ1-1 NA TRBD1 TRBV15
TGTGCCACGAAACGGACAGGGGGCGCCTATGGCTACACCTTC CATKRTGGAYGYTF TRBJ1-2 NA TRBD1 TRBV27
TGTGCCAGCAGCTTAGGACAGGGTGATCAGCCCCAGCATTTT CASSLGQGDQPQHF TRBJ1-5 NA TRBD1 TRBV11-2
TGCGCCAGCAGCCGGACAGTGGCCTACAATAAGCAGTTCTTC CASSRTVAYNKQFF TRBJ2-1 NA NA TRBV4-1
TGTGCCAGCAGCTTAGAGTCAGTAGCGGGAGATGGGACCCAGTACTTC CASSLESVAGDGTQYF TRBJ2-5 NA TRBD2 TRBV7-6
TGTGCCAGCAGTTCCTGGGCCCGCGCAAACTATGGCTACACCTTC CASSSWARANYGYTF TRBJ1-2 NA NA TRBV27
TGTGCCAGCAGGCGGGGTCCGGGGGACACCGGGGAGCTGTTTTTT CASRRGPGDTGELFF TRBJ2-2 NA NA TRBV27
TGCGCCAGCGCCGCAATGGGGAGTACCGGGGAGCTGTTTTTT CASAAMGSTGELFF TRBJ2-2 NA NA TRBV4-1
TGTGCCAGCAGCCAAGATCCCGGACTAGCGGGAGTAGGTACGCAGTATTTT CASSQDPGLAGVGTQYF TRBJ2-3 NA TRBD2 TRBV14
TGTGCCAGTAGTACACTGACAGGGGTAAGGGGCTACACCTTC CASSTLTGVRGYTF TRBJ1-2 few TRBD1 TRBV19
TGTGCCAGCAGTCTAGGGGGCGCGGGTGGAAACACCATATATTTT CASSLGGAGGNTIYF TRBJ1-3 NA TRBD1 TRBV28
TGTGCCAGCAGCGCCGGGGGGACGGACTACGAGCAGTACTTC CASSAGGTDYEQYF TRBJ2-7 NA TRBD2 TRBV9
TGTGCCAGCAGCCTCGACGTCGGAGCCTACAATGAGCAGTTCTTC CASSLDVGAYNEQFF TRBJ2-1 NA NA TRBV7-6
TGTGCCAGCAGACAAGACATTAACACTGAAGCTTTCTTT CASRQDINTEAFF TRBJ1-1 few NA TRBV7-3
TGTGCCAGCAATGGACCGGGGGGGGGATACGAGCAGTACTTC CASNGPGGGYEQYF TRBJ2-7 NA TRBD2 TRBV6-1
TGTGCCAGCAGCTTAATGGGGGTTAGCGGGAGCAATGAGCAGTTCTTC CASSLMGVSGSNEQFF TRBJ2-1 once TRBD2 TRBV7-3
TGTGCCAGCAGCCCCCGGGGAGTGAACACTGAAGCTTTCTTT CASSPRGVNTEAFF TRBJ1-1 few NA TRBV7-9
TGTGCCAGCAGCCAAGACACTAGCGGGAGAGTAGATACGCAGTATTTT CASSQDTSGRVDTQYF TRBJ2-3 NA TRBD2 TRBV4-2
TGTGCCATCTCAGTGGCGGATATGAACACTGAAGCTTTCTTT CAISVADMNTEAFF TRBJ1-1 NA NA TRBV10-3
TGTGCTAGTGGTTTGGTGAGTGATAAAGCTTTCTTT CASGLVSDKAFF TRBJ1-1 NA NA TRBV12-5
TGTGCCAGCAGTCGGCAGGGACAGGGGTTTGCTGGCTACACCTTC CASSRQGQGFAGYTF TRBJ1-2 NA TRBD1 TRBV27
TGCGCCAGCAGCGCGGACAGCACCTACGAGCAGTACTTC CASSADSTYEQYF TRBJ2-7 once NA TRBV5-1
TGTGCCAGCAGCTTAAGAGGGAGTCTCCTCTACAATGAGCAGTTCTTC CASSLRGSLLYNEQFF TRBJ2-1 NA NA TRBV5-6
TGTGCCAGCAGCTCCGCAGGGGGCCAAATGGAGACCCAGTACTTC CASSSAGGQMETQYF TRBJ2-5 NA TRBD1 TRBV5-4
TGTGCCAGCAGCTTAATGGTAGCGGGAACAATCACAGATACGCAGTATTTT CASSLMVAGTITDTQYF TRBJ2-3 NA TRBD2 TRBV7-3
TGCGCCAGCAGCCCCCGGACAGGTAGCTCCTACGAGCAGTACTTC CASSPRTGSSYEQYF TRBJ2-7 NA TRBD1 TRBV5-1
TGCGCCAGCAGTTTTACTAGCGCCGAGTCCTACGAGCAGTACTTC CASSFTSAESYEQYF TRBJ2-7 NA TRBD2 TRBV4-1
TGTGCCAGCAGCGCCCACTCAGGGCCCAACACTGAAGCTTTCTTT CASSAHSGPNTEAFF TRBJ1-1 few NA TRBV11-2
TGTGCCTGGAGCCCCCCAGGGAACACAGATACGCAGTATTTT CAWSPPGNTDTQYF TRBJ2-3 NA NA TRBV30
TGCGCCAGCAGCTTGCGACTTGGTTTAGAAGAGACCCAGTACTTC CASSLRLGLEETQYF TRBJ2-5 NA NA TRBV5-1
TGTGCCAGCAGTGAAGAGCGGGGAACCACAGATACGCAGTATTTT CASSEERGTTDTQYF TRBJ2-3 NA TRBD2 TRBV2
TGTGCCAGCAGCTTAGGCGTAGGAGGGGACACCGGGGAGCTGTTTTTT CASSLGVGGDTGELFF TRBJ2-2 NA NA TRBV7-7
TGCGCCAGCAGCTCCCACGGAGGACAAGAGACCCAGTACTTC CASSSHGGQETQYF TRBJ2-5 NA NA TRBV5-1